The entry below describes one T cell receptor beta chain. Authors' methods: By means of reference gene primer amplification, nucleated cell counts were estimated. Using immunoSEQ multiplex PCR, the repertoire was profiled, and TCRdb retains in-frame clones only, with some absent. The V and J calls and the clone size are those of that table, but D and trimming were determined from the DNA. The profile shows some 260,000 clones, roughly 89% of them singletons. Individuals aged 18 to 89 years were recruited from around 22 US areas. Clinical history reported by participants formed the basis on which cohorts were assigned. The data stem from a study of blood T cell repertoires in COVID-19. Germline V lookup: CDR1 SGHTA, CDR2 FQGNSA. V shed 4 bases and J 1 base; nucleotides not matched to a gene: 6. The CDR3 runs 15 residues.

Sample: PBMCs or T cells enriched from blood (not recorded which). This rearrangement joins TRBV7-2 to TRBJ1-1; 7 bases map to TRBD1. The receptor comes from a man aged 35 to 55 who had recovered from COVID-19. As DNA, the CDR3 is TGTGCCAGCAGCTCCCCGGGACAGAAGAACACTGAAGCTTTCTTT. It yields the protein CASSSPGQKNTEAFF.